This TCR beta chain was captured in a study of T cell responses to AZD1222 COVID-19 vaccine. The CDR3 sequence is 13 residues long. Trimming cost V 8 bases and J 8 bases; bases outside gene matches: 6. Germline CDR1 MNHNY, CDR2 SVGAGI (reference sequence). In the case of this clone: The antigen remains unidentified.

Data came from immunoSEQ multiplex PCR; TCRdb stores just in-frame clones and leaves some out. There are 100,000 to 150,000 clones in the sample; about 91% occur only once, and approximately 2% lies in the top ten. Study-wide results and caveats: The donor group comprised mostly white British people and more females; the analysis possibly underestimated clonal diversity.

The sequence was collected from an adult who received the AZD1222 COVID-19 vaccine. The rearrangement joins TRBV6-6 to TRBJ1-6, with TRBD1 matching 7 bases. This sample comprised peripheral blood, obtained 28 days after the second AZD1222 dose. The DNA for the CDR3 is TGTGCCAGCTCAGGGACAGACTATTCACCCCTCCACTTT. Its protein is CASSGTDYSPLHF.